This entry lists 9 T cell receptor beta chains sequenced from one sample in a study of blood T cell repertoires in COVID-19. Using immunoSEQ multiplex PCR, the repertoire was profiled, and TCRdb retains in-frame clones only, with some absent. The table shows approximately 280,000 clones, with about 83% occurring only once. The sequencing sample was made of PBMCs or T cells enriched from blood (not recorded which). The receptors were sampled from a woman in her 40s who had recovered from COVID-19.

This rearrangement joins TRBV27 to TRBJ2-5; 11 bases are a match to TRBD2. Germline CDR1 and CDR2: MNHEY and SMNVEV (reference sequence). The V segment lost 4 bases and the J segment 0 bases; nucleotides outside the gene matches: 19. CDR3 size: 21 residues. This CDR3 is CASSSKKHSGRAQMYQETQYF. The CDR3 bases are TGTGCCAGCAGTTCAAAGAAACATAGCGGGAGGGCCCAGATGTACCAAGAGACCCAGTACTTC.

The chain couples TRBV6-1 to TRBJ2-7; 7 nucleotides line up with TRBD1. Per germline, CDR1 MNHNS and CDR2 SASEGT. Losses at the gene ends were 2 bases for V and 3 bases for J; bases not matched to a gene: 4. The CDR3 loop spans 14 amino acids. Written as DNA, the CDR3 is TGTGCCAGCAGTGAACCAGGGGGAAACTACGAGCAGTACTTC. This gives the protein CASSEPGGNYEQYF.

This clone was observed once. J is TRBJ1-5 and V is TRBV18; D possibly corresponds to TRBD1 (6 bases). The V and J ends lost 3 bases and 5 bases respectively, with 17 bases between them. The CDR3 loop spans 16 amino acids. Germline V gives CDR1 KGHSH, CDR2 LQKENI. Written as DNA, the CDR3 is TGTGCCAGCTCACCTCCCGGAGGAGCAGGGGATCAGCCCCAGCATTTT. Translated: CASSPPGGAGDQPQHF.

The CDR3, as DNA: TGTGCCAGCAGCTTATGGACAGGGGGCGGAAACACCATATATTTT. It translates to CASSLWTGGGNTIYF. This chain uses TRBV11-2 with TRBJ1-3, with TRBD1 identical over 11 bases. The CDR3 length is 15 residues. Germline V CDR1 and CDR2: SGHAT, FQNNGV. The ends lost 2 bases at V and 4 bases at J; junction bases unmatched: 1. The full variable domain, with the rest looked up from reference TRBV11-2 and TRBJ1-3, is EAGVAQSPRYKIIEKRQSVAFWCNPISGHATLYWYQQILGQGPKLLIQFQNNGVVDDSQLPKDRFSAERLKGVDSTLKIQPAKLEDSAVYLCASSLWTGGGNTIYFGEGSWLTVV.

This chain joins TRBV4-3 and TRBJ2-1, with 8 bases aligning to TRBD2. This CDR3 is 15 amino acids long. Germline loops: CDR1 LGHNA, CDR2 YSLEER. V lost 0 bases to trimming and J lost 8 bases; unmatched junction nucleotides: 6. The CDR3 reads CASSQDFTSGYEQFF. CDR3 DNA: TGCGCCAGCAGCCAAGATTTTACTAGCGGCTATGAGCAGTTCTTC.

This chain links TRBV14 with TRBJ2-5, with D hard to call. The germline V and J ends were trimmed by 0 bases and 0 bases, with 8 bases remaining between them. CDR1 SGHDN and CDR2 FVKESK come from the germline V gene. This CDR3 has 15 amino acids. The DNA of the CDR3 is TGTGCCAGCAGCCAAGAGAGGAGCAACCAAGAGACCCAGTACTTC. It is translated as CASSQERSNQETQYF.

The chain links TRBV10-1 to TRBJ2-1; D not certain. Between the trimmed V and J ends, which lost 2 bases and 9 bases, there was a span of 11 bases. CDR1 is WNHNN and CDR2 is SYGVQD in the germline V gene (reference sequence). CDR3 length: 13 amino acids. The DNA for the CDR3 is TGCGCCAGCAGTGAGCTTCGAATCGGTGAGCAGTTCTTC. It specifies CASSELRIGEQFF.

J is TRBJ2-3 and V is TRBV7-3; D possibly corresponds to TRBD2 (6 bases). V was pared by 2 bases and J by 4 bases, with 16 bases between. Per germline, CDR1 SGHTA and CDR2 FQGTGA. The CDR3 is made up of 16 amino acids. The CDR3 reads CASSLSTGSRPDTQYF. The DNA of the CDR3 is TGTGCCAGCAGCTTATCCACCGGGAGTCGGCCAGATACGCAGTATTTT.

This sequence joins TRBV2 and TRBJ1-3; D gene uncertain. Germline V gene sequence: CDR1 SNHLY, CDR2 FYNNEI. V was trimmed by 1 base and J by 0 bases, leaving 7 bases between them. The CDR3 sequence is 15 residues long. The CDR3 coding sequence is TGTGCCAGCAGTGAAGGAGCCCTCTCTGGAAACACCATATATTTT. Translating it yields CASSEGALSGNTIYF. Full variable domain (missing parts from reference TRBV2 and TRBJ1-3): EPEVTQTPSHQVTQMGQEVILRCVPISNHLYFYWYRQILGQKVEFLVSFYNNEISEKSEIFDDQFSVERPDGSNFTLKIRSTKLEDSAMYFCASSEGALSGNTIYFGEGSWLTVV.